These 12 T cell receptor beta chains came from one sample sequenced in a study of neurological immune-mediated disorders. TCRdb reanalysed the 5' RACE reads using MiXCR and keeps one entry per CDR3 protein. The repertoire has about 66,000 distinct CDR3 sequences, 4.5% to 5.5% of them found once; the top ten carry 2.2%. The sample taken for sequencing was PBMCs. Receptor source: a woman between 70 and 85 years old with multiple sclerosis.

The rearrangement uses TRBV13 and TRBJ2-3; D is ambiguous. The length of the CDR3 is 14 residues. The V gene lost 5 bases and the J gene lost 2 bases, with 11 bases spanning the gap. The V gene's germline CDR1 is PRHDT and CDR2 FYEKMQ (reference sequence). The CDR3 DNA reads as TGTGCCAGCAGCCCCGGGCTCTTCACAGATACGCAGTATTTT. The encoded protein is CASSPGLFTDTQYF.

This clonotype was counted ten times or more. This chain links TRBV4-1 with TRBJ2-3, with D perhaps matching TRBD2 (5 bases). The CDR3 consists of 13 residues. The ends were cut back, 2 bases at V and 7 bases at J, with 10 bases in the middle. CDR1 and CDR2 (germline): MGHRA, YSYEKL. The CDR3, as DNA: TGCGCCAGCAGCCAAAAGGAGGAAAATACGCAGTATTTT. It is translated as CASSQKEENTQYF.

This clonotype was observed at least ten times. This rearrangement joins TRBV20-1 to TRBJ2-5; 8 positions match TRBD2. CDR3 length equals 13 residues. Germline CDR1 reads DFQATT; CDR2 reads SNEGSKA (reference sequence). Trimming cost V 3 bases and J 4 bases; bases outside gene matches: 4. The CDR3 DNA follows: TGCAGTGCTAGGACTAGCGCCTCAGAGACCCAGTACTTC. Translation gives CSARTSASETQYF.

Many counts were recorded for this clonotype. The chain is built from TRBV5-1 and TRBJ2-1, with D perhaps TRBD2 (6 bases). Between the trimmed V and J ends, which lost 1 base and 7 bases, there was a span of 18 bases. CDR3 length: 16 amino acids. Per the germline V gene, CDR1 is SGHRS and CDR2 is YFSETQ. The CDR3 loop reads CASSLRASEARNEQFF. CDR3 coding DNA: TGCGCCAGCAGCTTGCGGGCTAGCGAAGCGAGGAATGAGCAGTTCTTC.

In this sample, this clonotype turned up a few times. CDR3 nucleotides: TGTGCCAGCAGTCCAAGCCCAGACACCGGGGAGCTGTTTTTT. Translation: CASSPSPDTGELFF. The chain couples TRBV6-5 to TRBJ2-2; D is ambiguous. Trimming removed 5 bases from V and 3 bases from J, with 10 bases in between. CDR3 length: 14 residues. Germline assignment: CDR1 MNHEY and CDR2 SVGAGI.

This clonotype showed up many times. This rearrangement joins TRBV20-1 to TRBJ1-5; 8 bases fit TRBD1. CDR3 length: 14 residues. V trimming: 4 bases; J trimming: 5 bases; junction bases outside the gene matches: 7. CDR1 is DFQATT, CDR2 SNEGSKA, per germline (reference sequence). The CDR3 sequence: CSATTGESHQPQHF. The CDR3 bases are TGCAGTGCTACGACAGGGGAATCACATCAGCCCCAGCATTTT.

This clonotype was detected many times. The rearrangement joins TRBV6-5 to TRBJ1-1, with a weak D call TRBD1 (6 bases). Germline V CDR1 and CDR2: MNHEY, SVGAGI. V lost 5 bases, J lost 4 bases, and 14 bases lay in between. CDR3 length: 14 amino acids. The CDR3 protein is CASSTPGHFTEAFF. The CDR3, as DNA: TGTGCCAGCAGTACACCGGGACACTTCACTGAAGCTTTCTTT.

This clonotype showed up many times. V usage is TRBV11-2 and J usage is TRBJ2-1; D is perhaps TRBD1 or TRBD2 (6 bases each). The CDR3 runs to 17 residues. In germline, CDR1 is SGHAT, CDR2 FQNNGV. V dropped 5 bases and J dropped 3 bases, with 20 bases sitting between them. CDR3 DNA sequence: TGTGCCAGCAGCAATACCGGGATGGGGGGCGACTACAATGAGCAGTTCTTC. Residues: CASSNTGMGGDYNEQFF.

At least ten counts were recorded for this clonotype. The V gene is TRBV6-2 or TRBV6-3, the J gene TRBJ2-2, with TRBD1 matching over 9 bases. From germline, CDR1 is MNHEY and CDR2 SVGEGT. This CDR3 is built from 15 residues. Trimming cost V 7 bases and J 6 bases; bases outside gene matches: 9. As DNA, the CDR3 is TGTGCCAGCAATAAGGGACAGGGATTTGCCGGGGAGCTGTTTTTT. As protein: CASNKGQGFAGELFF.

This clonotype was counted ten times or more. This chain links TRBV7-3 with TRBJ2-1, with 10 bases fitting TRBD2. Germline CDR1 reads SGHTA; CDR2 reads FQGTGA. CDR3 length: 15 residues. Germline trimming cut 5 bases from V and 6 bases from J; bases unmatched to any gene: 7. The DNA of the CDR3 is TGTGCCAGCAGCCCCCGGCTAGCGGGAGCCAATGAGCAGTTCTTC. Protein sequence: CASSPRLAGANEQFF.

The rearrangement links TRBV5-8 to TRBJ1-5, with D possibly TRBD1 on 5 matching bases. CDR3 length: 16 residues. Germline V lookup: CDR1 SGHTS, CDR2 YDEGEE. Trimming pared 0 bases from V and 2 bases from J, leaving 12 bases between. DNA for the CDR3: TGTGCCAGCAGCTTGGGCGATGGAGGGGGCAATCAGCCCCAGCATTTT. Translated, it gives CASSLGDGGGNQPQHF.

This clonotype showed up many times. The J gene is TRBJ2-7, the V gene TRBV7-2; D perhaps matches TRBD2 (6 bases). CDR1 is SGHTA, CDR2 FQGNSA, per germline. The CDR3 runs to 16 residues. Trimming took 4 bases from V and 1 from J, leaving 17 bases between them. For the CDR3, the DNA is TGTGCCAGCAGCTCGGCTTCGGGCGGGGCTTCCTACGAGCAGTACTTC. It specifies CASSSASGGASYEQYF.